This T cell receptor beta chain emerged from a study of CD8+ T cells in alopecia areata. cDNA reverse transcribed from extracted RNA served as the sequencing template. Here immunoSEQ multiplex PCR was the method, and the copy in TCRdb shows in-frame clones only, minus some. The sample lists 200,000 to 250,000 clones; approximately 65% were seen once. CDR3 length: 19 amino acids. V was clipped by 0 bases and J by 1 base; unmatched bases: 11. Germline V gives CDR1 LGHNA, CDR2 YSLEER. Treatment meaning: oral pan-JAK inhibitor, 5-10 mg twice daily. This receptor was identified in a human donor with alopecia areata. Sample: CD4+ T cells sorted from blood, taken between weeks 43 and 45, from a patient treated with tofacitinib. The chain links TRBV4-3 to TRBJ2-2; 7 bases match TRBD1. In DNA, the CDR3 is TGCGCCAGCAGCCAAGATTTGGGGACAGCCATCGAGAACACCGGGGAGCTGTTTTTT. Translated: CASSQDLGTAIENTGELFF.